This TCR beta chain derives from a study of blood T cell repertoires in COVID-19. The CDR3 consists of 16 residues. The germline V gene encodes CDR1 SGHTA and CDR2 FQGTGA. The V end lost 5 bases, the J end lost 1 base, and 17 bases lay between the germline ends. Per the authors' pipeline: Estimated nucleated cell counts came from reference gene primer amplification. This table comes from immunoSEQ multiplex PCR, and its TCRdb copy is limited to in-frame clones, with some not included. D and trimming come from the DNA, and the V and J calls and clone size come from that table. The sample lists around 140,000 clones, roughly 86% occurring once.

The sample taken for sequencing was peripheral blood. The V and J genes are TRBV7-3 and TRBJ1-2; D possibly corresponds to TRBD1 (6 bases). The sequence derives from a woman between 45 and 65 years old with acute or convalescent COVID-19. CDR3 nucleotides: TGTGCCAGCAGCCCTGGGACATTCTCTATTAACTATGGCTACACCTTC. This encodes CASSPGTFSINYGYTF.